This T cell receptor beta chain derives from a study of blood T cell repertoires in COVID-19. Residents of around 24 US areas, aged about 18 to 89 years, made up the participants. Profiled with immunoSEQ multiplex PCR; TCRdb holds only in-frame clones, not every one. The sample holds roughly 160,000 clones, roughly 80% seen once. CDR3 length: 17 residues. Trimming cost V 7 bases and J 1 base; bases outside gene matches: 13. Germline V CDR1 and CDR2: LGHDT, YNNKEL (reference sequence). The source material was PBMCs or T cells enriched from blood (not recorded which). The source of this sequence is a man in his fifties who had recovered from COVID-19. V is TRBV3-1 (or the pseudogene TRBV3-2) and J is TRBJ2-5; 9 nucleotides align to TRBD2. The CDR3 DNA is TGTGCCAGCAACCCTAGCGGGGACCAAATTGTCCAAGAGACCCAGTACTTC. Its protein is CASNPSGDQIVQETQYF.